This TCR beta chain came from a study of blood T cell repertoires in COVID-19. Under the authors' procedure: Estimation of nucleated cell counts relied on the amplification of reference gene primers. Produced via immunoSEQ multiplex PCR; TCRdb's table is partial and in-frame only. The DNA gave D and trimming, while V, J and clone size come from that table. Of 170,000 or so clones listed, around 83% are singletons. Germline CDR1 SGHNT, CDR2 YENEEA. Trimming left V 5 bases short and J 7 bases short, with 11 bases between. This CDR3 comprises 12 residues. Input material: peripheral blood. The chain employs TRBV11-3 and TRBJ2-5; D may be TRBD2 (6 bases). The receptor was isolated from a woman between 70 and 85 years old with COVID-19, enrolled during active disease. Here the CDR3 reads CASSTWGGTQYF. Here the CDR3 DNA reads TGTGCCAGCAGCACATGGGGAGGGACCCAGTACTTC.